These 2 T cell receptor beta chains share one sample of origin, sequenced in a study of glioma-infiltrating T cells after dendritic cell vaccination. This table comes from immunoSEQ multiplex PCR, and its TCRdb copy is limited to in-frame clones, with some not included. This table holds about 92,000 clones, under 90% found once. The sequencing here drew on blood, taken before dendritic cell vaccination. The receptors originated from a human donor with glioblastoma.

This clone was seen once. This rearrangement joins TRBV9 to TRBJ1-1, with a possible D match to TRBD1 (5 bases). The germline V gene has CDR1 SGDLS and CDR2 YYNGEE. The CDR3 has 14 amino acids. The V end was cut by 3 bases, the J end by 6 bases, with 15 bases between. CDR3 region: CASSGDLFLAEAFF. For the CDR3, the DNA is TGTGCCAGCAGCGGGGACTTATTTCTCGCTGAAGCTTTCTTT.

The chain uses TRBV30 and TRBJ1-2, with D possibly TRBD1 on 5 matching bases. CDR1 GTSNPN and CDR2 SVGIG come from the germline V gene (reference sequence). The CDR3 sequence is 12 residues long. Trimming left V 4 bases short and J 7 bases short, with 13 bases between. The CDR3 reads CAWMGGAGGYTF. CDR3 DNA sequence: TGTGCCTGGATGGGAGGGGCTGGTGGCTACACCTTC.